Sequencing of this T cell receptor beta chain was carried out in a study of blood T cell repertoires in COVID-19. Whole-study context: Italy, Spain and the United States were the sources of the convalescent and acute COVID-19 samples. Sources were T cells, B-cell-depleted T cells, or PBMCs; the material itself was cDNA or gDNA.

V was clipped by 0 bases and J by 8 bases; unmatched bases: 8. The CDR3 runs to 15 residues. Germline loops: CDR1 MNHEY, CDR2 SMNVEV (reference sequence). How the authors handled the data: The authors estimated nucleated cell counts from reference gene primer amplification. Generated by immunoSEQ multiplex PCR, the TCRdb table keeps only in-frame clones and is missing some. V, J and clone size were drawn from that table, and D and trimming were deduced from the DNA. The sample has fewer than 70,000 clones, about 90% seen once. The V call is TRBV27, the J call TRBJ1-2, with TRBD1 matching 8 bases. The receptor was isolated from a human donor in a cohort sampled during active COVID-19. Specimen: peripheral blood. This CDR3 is CASSLSFDRGNGYTF. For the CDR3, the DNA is TGTGCCAGCAGTTTATCCTTTGACAGGGGCAACGGCTACACCTTC.